Each of the 9 T cell receptor beta chains below was sequenced from the same sample in a study of CD8 T cells in ankylosing spondylitis. TCRdb reprocessed the 5' RACE reads with MiXCR, giving one entry per CDR3 protein. The sample consists of about 100,000 distinct CDR3 sequences, just under 9% of them appearing once. Sequencing was performed on blood, either unsorted or a sorted T cell fraction (not recorded which). These TCRs come from a male donor with ankylosing spondylitis or in good health (not recorded which).

In this sample, this clonotype turned up many times. It is likely a read error, because the conserved phenylalanine at the end of the CDR3 is missing. No DNA is shown, since the ends of the CDR3 on it are uncertain; the CDR3 is the one TCRdb lists. V and J are TRBV12-1 and TRBJ1-2. TRBV12-1 counts as a pseudogene. Both ends counted, the CDR3 spans 12 residues. CDR3 region: CASSFGVSREGL.

The sample holds many counts of this clonotype. The chain carries TRBV10-3 and TRBJ2-3; tentatively, D is TRBD2 (6 bases). The CDR3 has 14 amino acids. Germline V gene lookup returns CDR1 ENHRY and CDR2 SYGVKD. V was trimmed by 8 bases and J by 0 bases, leaving 12 bases between them. Written as DNA, the CDR3 is TGTGCCATCGGTGCAGGGAGGAGCACAGATACGCAGTATTTT. As protein: CAIGAGRSTDTQYF.

This clonotype occurred many times. The rearrangement joins TRBV20-1 to TRBJ1-6; D is ambiguous. V gave up 5 bases and J gave up 8 bases, with 10 bases separating them. The V gene's germline CDR1 is DFQATT and CDR2 SNEGSKA (reference sequence). The CDR3 extends over 12 amino acids. The CDR3 loop is CSAPGPDSPLHF. CDR3 DNA sequence: TGCAGTGCTCCCGGGCCTGATTCACCCCTCCACTTT.

At least ten counts were recorded for this clonotype. The chain employs TRBV28 and TRBJ2-7; D possibly corresponds to TRBD1 (5 bases). Germline loops: CDR1 MDHEN, CDR2 SYDVKM. V dropped 6 bases and J dropped 2 bases, with 8 bases sitting between them. CDR3 length equals 12 residues. The CDR3 loop reads CASRPGTYEQYF. In DNA, the CDR3 is TGTGCCAGCAGACCAGGGACCTACGAGCAGTACTTC.

This clonotype has at least ten counts. The J gene is TRBJ2-5, the V gene TRBV28; no clear D gene. Germline V gives CDR1 MDHEN, CDR2 SYDVKM. Trimming stripped 4 bases from V and 4 bases from J, with 22 bases between. This CDR3 contains 17 residues. Here the CDR3 DNA reads TGTGCCAGCAGTTCACGTGCCATAGGCAAATCGGGAGAGACCCAGTACTTC. This encodes CASSSRAIGKSGETQYF.

This clonotype was counted many times. The gene calls are TRBV9 and TRBJ1-1; D not resolved. Germline-derived CDR1 and CDR2 are SGDLS and YYNGEE. Trimming cost V 4 bases and J 1 base, with 8 bases left between them. This CDR3 contains 13 residues. CDR3 in DNA: TGTGCCAGCAGCCCGGTCCCGAACACTGAAGCTTTCTTT. Amino acids: CASSPVPNTEAFF.

For this clonotype: A much larger clonotype is one base distant, so this may be a read error. The chain links TRBV3-1 to TRBJ2-2; 10 bases match TRBD2. The CDR3 sequence is 19 residues long. The germline V gene encodes CDR1 LGHDT and CDR2 YNNKEL (reference sequence). The CDR3 spells CASSKDLLAGLSNTGELFF. In DNA, the CDR3 is TGTGCCAGCAGCAAAGATCTACTAGCGGGGCTATCGAACACCGGGGAGCTGTTTTTT.

The sample holds many counts of this clonotype. The rearrangement uses TRBV12-3 or TRBV12-4 and TRBJ1-6; D is unclear. The CDR3 sequence is 15 residues long. The V end was cut by 7 bases, the J end by 7 bases, with 17 bases between. The chain's CDR3 is CASTPFGVVNSPLHF. CDR3 DNA sequence: TGTGCCAGCACACCTTTTGGGGTTGTCAATTCACCCCTCCACTTT.

This clonotype showed up many times. The rearrangement links TRBV29-1 to TRBJ2-7, with TRBD1 as a possible D gene (5 bases). Trimming left V 5 bases short and J 2 bases short, with 10 bases between. The CDR3 runs 12 residues. CDR1 and CDR2 from the germline V gene are SQVTM and ANQGSEA. This chain's CDR3 is CSVQGSTYEQYF. CDR3 sequence (DNA): TGCAGCGTTCAGGGAAGTACCTACGAGCAGTACTTC.